These 11 T cell receptor beta chains came from one sample sequenced in a study of response to subunit inactivated influenza vaccine. TCRdb recomputed calls from the RT-PCR reads with MiXCR, one row per CDR3 protein. The data hold more than 400,000 distinct CDR3 sequences, with approximately 11% observed a single time. This specimen was PBMCs from blood, taken roughly 47 days after vaccination. These TCRs come from a man aged 50 to 60 who received an inactivated influenza vaccine.

This clonotype has more than one count but fewer than ten. The chain links TRBV5-1 to TRBJ2-2; D is tentatively TRBD1 or TRBD2 (5 bases each). V was pared by 3 bases and J by 4 bases, with 10 bases between. The CDR3 contains 14 residues. Germline V CDR1 and CDR2: SGHRS, YFSETQ. As DNA, the CDR3 is TGCGCCAGCAGCTCCGGGACCGGCACCGGGGAGCTGTTTTTT. The encoded protein is CASSSGTGTGELFF.

The chain couples TRBV6-1 to TRBJ2-1; TRBD2 matches 13 bases. After removal of 4 bases from V and 0 bases from J, the junction contained 3 bases not matched to a gene. CDR1 MNHNS and CDR2 SASEGT come from the germline V gene. The CDR3 is 17 residues long. The CDR3 loop reads CASSGTSGGRSYNEQFF. Written as DNA, the CDR3 is TGTGCCAGCAGTGGGACTAGCGGGGGCCGCTCCTACAATGAGCAGTTCTTC.

This clonotype was recorded at least ten times. The V gene is TRBV29-1, the J gene TRBJ2-3, with D tentatively TRBD1 (6 bases). Germline CDR1 is SQVTM and CDR2 is ANQGSEA. The CDR3 has 14 amino acids. V shed 6 bases and J shed 0 bases, with 13 bases lying between them. The chain's CDR3 is CSVAGTGSTDTQYF. CDR3 DNA sequence: TGCAGCGTCGCAGGTACAGGGAGCACAGATACGCAGTATTTT.

V and J are TRBV29-1 and TRBJ1-2, with a weak D call TRBD1 (5 bases). The germline V gene has CDR1 SQVTM and CDR2 ANQGSEA. The CDR3 extends over 12 amino acids. V lost 4 bases and J 7 bases, leaving 13 bases between the germline ends. Here the CDR3 reads CSVVSGDVGYTF. CDR3 in DNA: TGCAGCGTTGTTTCGGGGGACGTTGGCTACACCTTC. Full variable domain (missing parts from reference TRBV29-1 and TRBJ1-2): SAVISQKPSRDICQRGTSLTIQCQVDSQVTMMFWYRQQPGQSLTLIATANQGSEATYESGFVIDKFPISRPNLTFSTLTVSNMSPEDSSIYLCSVVSGDVGYTFGSGTRLTVV.

This chain joins TRBV6-1 and TRBJ2-5; 7 nucleotides agree with TRBD1. In germline, CDR1 is MNHNS, CDR2 SASEGT. V lost 9 bases and J lost 7; bases outside the gene matches: 11. This CDR3 has 13 amino acids. CDR3 DNA sequence: TGTGCCAGTGACAGGGTCGGTTATCGGACCCAGTACTTC. As protein: CASDRVGYRTQYF.

This clonotype was found a few times. The V and J genes are TRBV4-1 and TRBJ2-2; the D is unclear. The ends were cut back, 2 bases at V and 1 base at J, with 8 bases in the middle. Germline V CDR1 and CDR2: MGHRA, YSYEKL. This CDR3 contains 15 residues. The CDR3 loop reads CASSQIALNTGELFF. CDR3 in DNA: TGCGCCAGCAGCCAAATAGCCCTGAACACCGGGGAGCTGTTTTTT.

The chain carries TRBV12-3 or TRBV12-4 and TRBJ2-2; TRBD1 agrees at 8 bases. The CDR3 is made up of 16 amino acids. J was trimmed by 1 base and V by 3 bases; bases with no gene match: 4. For the CDR3, the DNA is TGTGCCAGCAGTTTCGACAGGGGAGGGAACACCGGGGAGCTGTTTTTT. As protein: CASSFDRGGNTGELFF.

In its sample, this clonotype was seen many times. The V gene is TRBV11-2, the J gene TRBJ2-5; 9 bases agree with TRBD2. V shed 1 base and J 5 bases; nucleotides not matched to a gene: 8. CDR1 is SGHAT and CDR2 is FQNNGV in the germline V gene. The CDR3 is 16 amino acids. CDR3 loop: CASSLGSGSSWETQYF. For the CDR3, the DNA is TGTGCCAGCAGCTTAGGTAGCGGGAGTTCTTGGGAGACCCAGTACTTC.

The rearrangement links TRBV7-2 to TRBJ1-3; D is perhaps TRBD1 (5 bases). The CDR3 consists of 13 residues. Germline CDR1 and CDR2: SGHTA and FQGNSA. V shed 5 bases and J shed 3 bases, with 8 bases lying between them. CDR3 coding DNA: TGTGCCAGCAGCGTGGGGGTTGGAAACACCATATATTTT. It encodes CASSVGVGNTIYF.

In DNA, the CDR3 is TGTGCCATCAGTGAGTCGATGACACCTTATGGCTACACCTTC. It translates to CAISESMTPYGYTF. The chain has TRBV10-3 and TRBJ1-2; no reliable D call. Per germline, CDR1 ENHRY and CDR2 SYGVKD. The V gene lost 0 bases and the J gene lost 5 bases, with 10 bases spanning the gap. The CDR3 is made up of 14 amino acids.

This clonotype was seen more than once but under ten times. The chain couples TRBV6-5 to TRBJ2-1, with TRBD1 matching over 7 bases. V was clipped by 3 bases and J by 7 bases; unmatched bases: 6. Germline lookup yields CDR1 MNHEY and CDR2 SVGAGI. This CDR3 spans 14 amino acids. This chain's CDR3 is CASSYSIQGNEQFF. CDR3 in DNA: TGTGCCAGCAGTTATTCGATACAGGGGAATGAGCAGTTCTTC.